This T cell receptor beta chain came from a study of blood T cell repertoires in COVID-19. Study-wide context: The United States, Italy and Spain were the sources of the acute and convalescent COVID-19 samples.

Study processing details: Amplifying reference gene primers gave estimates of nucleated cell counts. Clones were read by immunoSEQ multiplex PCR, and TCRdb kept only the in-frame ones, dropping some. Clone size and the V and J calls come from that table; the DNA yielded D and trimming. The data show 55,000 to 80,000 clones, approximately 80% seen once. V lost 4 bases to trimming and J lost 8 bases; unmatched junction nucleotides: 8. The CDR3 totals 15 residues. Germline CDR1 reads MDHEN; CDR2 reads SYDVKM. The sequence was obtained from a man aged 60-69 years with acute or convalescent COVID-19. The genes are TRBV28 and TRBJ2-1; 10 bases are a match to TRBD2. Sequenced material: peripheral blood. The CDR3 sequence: CASSSSSGSRDEQFF. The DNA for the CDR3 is TGTGCCAGCAGTTCTTCTAGCGGGAGTCGCGATGAGCAGTTCTTC.